Reported below is one T cell receptor (beta chain). The sample originates from a study of T cell changes during pregnancy in multiple sclerosis. Repertoires were generated with immunoSEQ multiplex PCR, while TCRdb's copy carries only in-frame clones and drops some. The profile covers under 45,000 clones, with over 90% appearing a single time and 6.5% to 7.5% taken by the ten largest. The CDR3 loop spans 14 amino acids. CDR1 and CDR2 (germline): SGHTA, FQGNSA. V shed 3 bases, J shed 6 bases, and the junction held 6 bases outside the gene matches. The sample in question was CD8+ T cells from peripheral blood mononuclear cells, obtained in the third trimester of pregnancy. This TCR was recovered from a female donor with multiple sclerosis, enrolled in a pregnancy study. The chain recombines TRBV7-2 with TRBJ1-2, with TRBD1 identical over 8 bases. The CDR3 sequence is CASSFHAQGDGYTF. CDR3 coding DNA: TGTGCCAGCAGCTTTCATGCACAGGGGGATGGCTACACCTTC.